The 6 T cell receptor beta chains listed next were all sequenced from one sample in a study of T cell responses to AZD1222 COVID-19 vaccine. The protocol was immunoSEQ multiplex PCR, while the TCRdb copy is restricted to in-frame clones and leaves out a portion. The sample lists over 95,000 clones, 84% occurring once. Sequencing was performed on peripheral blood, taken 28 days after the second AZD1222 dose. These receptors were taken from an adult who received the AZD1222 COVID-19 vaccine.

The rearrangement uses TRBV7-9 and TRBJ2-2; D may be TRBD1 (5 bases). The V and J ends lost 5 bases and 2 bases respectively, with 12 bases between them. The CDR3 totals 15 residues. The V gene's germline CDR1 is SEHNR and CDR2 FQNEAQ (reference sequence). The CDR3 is CASSQGPGNTGELFF. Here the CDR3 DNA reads TGTGCCAGCAGCCAGGGTCCAGGAAACACCGGGGAGCTGTTTTTT.

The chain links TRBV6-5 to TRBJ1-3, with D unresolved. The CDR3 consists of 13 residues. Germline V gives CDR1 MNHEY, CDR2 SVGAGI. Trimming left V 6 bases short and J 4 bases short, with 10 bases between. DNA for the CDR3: TGTGCCAGCAGCAGACCCAGGGGAAACACCATATATTTT. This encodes CASSRPRGNTIYF.

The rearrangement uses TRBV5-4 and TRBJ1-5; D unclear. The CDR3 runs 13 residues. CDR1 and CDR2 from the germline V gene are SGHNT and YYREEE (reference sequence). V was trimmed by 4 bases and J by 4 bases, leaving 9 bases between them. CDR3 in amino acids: CASSPDPNQPQHF. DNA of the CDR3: TGTGCCAGCAGCCCGGACCCGAATCAGCCCCAGCATTTT.

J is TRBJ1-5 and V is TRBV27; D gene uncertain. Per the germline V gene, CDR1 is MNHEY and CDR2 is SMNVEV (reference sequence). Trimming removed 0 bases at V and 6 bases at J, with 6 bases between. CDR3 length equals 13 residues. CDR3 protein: CASSLSWGQPQHF. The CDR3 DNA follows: TGTGCCAGCAGTTTATCGTGGGGTCAGCCCCAGCATTTT.

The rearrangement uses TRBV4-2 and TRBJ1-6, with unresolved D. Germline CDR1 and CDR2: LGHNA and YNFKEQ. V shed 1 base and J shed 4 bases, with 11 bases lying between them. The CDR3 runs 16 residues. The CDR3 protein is CASSQGKAEYNSPLHF. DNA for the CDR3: TGTGCCAGCAGCCAAGGGAAAGCTGAGTATAATTCACCCCTCCACTTT.

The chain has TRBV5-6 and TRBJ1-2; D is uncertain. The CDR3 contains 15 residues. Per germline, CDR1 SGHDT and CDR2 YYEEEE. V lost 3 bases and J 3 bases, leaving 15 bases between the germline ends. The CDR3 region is CASSSMPWPYYGYTF. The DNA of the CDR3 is TGTGCCAGCAGCTCCATGCCCTGGCCGTACTATGGCTACACCTTC.